The rows below give T cell receptor beta chains drawn from one sample of a study of blood T cell repertoires in COVID-19. Here immunoSEQ multiplex PCR was the method, and the copy in TCRdb shows in-frame clones only, minus some. The sample carries about 140,000 clones, about 87% recorded once. The sequenced sample was peripheral blood. These receptor sequences come from a human donor in a cohort sampled during active COVID-19. The CDR3 runs from the conserved cysteine through the conserved F or W. D genes are given only for firm matches. Clone size is not always given. Where it is, it says once, few, many or a class for expanded clones.

d_call: TRBD1
j_call: TRBJ2-3
v_call: TRBV2
clone_size: once
cdr3_aa: CATDRGQKDTQYF
cdr3_nt: TGTGCCACAGACAGGGGGCAGAAAGATACGCAGTATTTT

d_call: .
j_call: TRBJ2-5
v_call: TRBV11-1
clone_size: .
cdr3_aa: CASSIQGTRETQYF
cdr3_nt: TGTGCCAGCAGCATTCAGGGAACGAGAGAGACCCAGTACTTC

d_call: TRBD1
j_call: TRBJ1-3
v_call: TRBV11-3
clone_size: .
cdr3_aa: CASSTGSDRGDGNTIYF
cdr3_nt: TGTGCCAGCAGCACTGGATCGGACAGGGGTGACGGAAACACCATATATTTT

d_call: TRBD1
j_call: TRBJ1-2
v_call: TRBV3-1/TRBV3-2
clone_size: .
cdr3_aa: CASGSGQGDGYTF
cdr3_nt: TGTGCCAGCGGAAGCGGACAGGGTGATGGCTACACCTTC

d_call: .
j_call: TRBJ1-2
v_call: TRBV5-4
clone_size: few
cdr3_aa: CASSLAAQGSYGYTF
cdr3_nt: TGTGCCAGCAGCTTGGCCGCGCAGGGGAGCTATGGCTACACCTTC

d_call: .
j_call: TRBJ2-1
v_call: TRBV19
clone_size: .
cdr3_aa: CASSKPRGGIMDNEQFF
cdr3_nt: TGTGCCAGTAGTAAACCGCGCGGAGGAATTATGGACAATGAGCAGTTCTTC

d_call: .
j_call: TRBJ2-7
v_call: TRBV3-1/TRBV3-2
clone_size: once
cdr3_aa: CASSQVLARAYEQYF
cdr3_nt: TGTGCCAGCAGCCAAGTCCTAGCGCGGGCCTACGAGCAGTACTTC

d_call: TRBD2
j_call: TRBJ2-4
v_call: TRBV5-8
clone_size: .
cdr3_aa: CASSLQAGVPKNIQYF
cdr3_nt: TGTGCCAGCAGCTTACAAGCGGGAGTTCCCAAAAACATTCAGTACTTC

d_call: .
j_call: TRBJ1-3
v_call: TRBV12-2
clone_size: .
cdr3_aa: CASRSEEVQGPSSGNTIYF
cdr3_nt: TGTGCAAGTCGCTCAGAAGAAGTACAGGGCCCGAGCTCTGGAAACACCATATATTTT

d_call: .
j_call: TRBJ1-1
v_call: TRBV19
clone_size: .
cdr3_aa: CASSVKGDTEAFF
cdr3_nt: TGTGCCAGTAGCGTGAAGGGAGACACTGAAGCTTTCTTT

d_call: .
j_call: TRBJ2-5
v_call: TRBV7-9
clone_size: .
cdr3_aa: CASSPRGTRETQYF
cdr3_nt: TGTGCCAGCAGCCCCCGGGGAACCCGGGAGACCCAGTACTTC

d_call: TRBD2
j_call: TRBJ2-1
v_call: TRBV9
clone_size: .
cdr3_aa: CASSPGTREQFF
cdr3_nt: TGTGCCAGCAGCCCCGGGACTAGGGAGCAGTTCTTC

d_call: .
j_call: TRBJ1-5
v_call: TRBV1
clone_size: .
cdr3_aa: CTSSQDGNRPFNQPQHF
cdr3_nt: TGCACCAGCAGCCAAGATGGGAACAGGCCCTTCAATCAGCCCCAGCATTTT

d_call: TRBD1
j_call: TRBJ2-4
v_call: TRBV18
clone_size: once
cdr3_aa: CASSPEGRGQAKNIQYF
cdr3_nt: TGTGCCAGCTCACCAGAGGGCAGGGGGCAAGCCAAAAACATTCAGTACTTC

d_call: TRBD1
j_call: TRBJ2-2
v_call: TRBV10-3
clone_size: once
cdr3_aa: CAIMTGLNTGELFF
cdr3_nt: TGTGCCATTATGACAGGGTTGAACACCGGGGAGCTGTTTTTT

d_call: TRBD1
j_call: TRBJ2-7
v_call: TRBV7-9
clone_size: .
cdr3_aa: CASSLGGQAQQQYF
cdr3_nt: TGTGCCAGCAGCTTAGGGGGACAGGCCCAGCAGCAGTACTTC

d_call: TRBD2
j_call: TRBJ2-1
v_call: TRBV2
clone_size: .
cdr3_aa: CASRVAGGLTSYNEQFF
cdr3_nt: TGTGCCAGCAGGGTAGCGGGGGGGCTTACCTCCTACAATGAGCAGTTCTTC

d_call: TRBD2
j_call: TRBJ2-1
v_call: TRBV28
clone_size: .
cdr3_aa: CASRGTSGRPSYNEQFF
cdr3_nt: TGTGCCAGCAGGGGGACTAGCGGGAGGCCGTCCTACAATGAGCAGTTCTTC

d_call: TRBD2
j_call: TRBJ2-2
v_call: TRBV7-2
clone_size: .
cdr3_aa: CASSSWGGVRELFF
cdr3_nt: TGTGCCAGCAGCTCTTGGGGGGGGGTCAGGGAGCTGTTTTTT

d_call: TRBD2
j_call: TRBJ2-5
v_call: TRBV11-2
clone_size: .
cdr3_aa: CASSLDHGGGLETQYF
cdr3_nt: TGTGCCAGCAGCTTAGATCATGGCGGGGGGTTAGAGACCCAGTACTTC

d_call: TRBD1
j_call: TRBJ1-2
v_call: TRBV28
clone_size: .
cdr3_aa: CASSFTGGAYGYTF
cdr3_nt: TGTGCCAGCAGTTTCACAGGGGGCGCCTATGGCTACACCTTC

d_call: .
j_call: TRBJ1-5
v_call: TRBV30
clone_size: .
cdr3_aa: CAWSVWGGNQPQHF
cdr3_nt: TGTGCCTGGAGTGTTTGGGGGGGGAATCAGCCCCAGCATTTT

d_call: .
j_call: TRBJ2-7
v_call: TRBV11-2
clone_size: .
cdr3_aa: CASSFTAPAYEQYF
cdr3_nt: TGTGCCAGCAGCTTCACAGCTCCGGCTTACGAGCAGTACTTC

d_call: .
j_call: TRBJ1-4
v_call: TRBV5-1
clone_size: .
cdr3_aa: CASSLEQGGNEKLFF
cdr3_nt: TGCGCCAGCAGCTTGGAACAGGGAGGGAATGAAAAACTGTTTTTT

d_call: .
j_call: TRBJ2-3
v_call: TRBV9
clone_size: .
cdr3_aa: CASSVENRGDTQYF
cdr3_nt: TGTGCCAGCAGCGTGGAGAATCGAGGAGATACGCAGTATTTT

d_call: .
j_call: TRBJ1-4
v_call: TRBV18
clone_size: .
cdr3_aa: CASSLIEGNEKLFF
cdr3_nt: TGTGCCAGCTCACTCATAGAGGGTAATGAAAAACTGTTTTTT

d_call: TRBD2
j_call: TRBJ2-1
v_call: TRBV27
clone_size: few
cdr3_aa: CASSFTGGKYEQFF
cdr3_nt: TGTGCCAGCAGTTTTACGGGAGGGAAGTATGAGCAGTTCTTC

d_call: .
j_call: TRBJ2-5
v_call: TRBV11-3
clone_size: .
cdr3_aa: CASSLGTGVSRTQYF
cdr3_nt: TGTGCCAGCAGCTTAGGTACGGGGGTCAGTCGGACCCAGTACTTC

d_call: TRBD1
j_call: TRBJ2-3
v_call: TRBV4-1
clone_size: .
cdr3_aa: CASSQEGQGDTQYF
cdr3_nt: TGCGCCAGCAGCCAGGAAGGACAGGGCGATACGCAGTATTTT

d_call: .
j_call: TRBJ1-6
v_call: TRBV5-4
clone_size: .
cdr3_aa: CASSSPGWYGSPLHF
cdr3_nt: TGTGCCAGCAGCTCACCAGGGTGGTATGGCTCACCCCTCCACTTT

d_call: TRBD2
j_call: TRBJ2-3
v_call: TRBV9
clone_size: .
cdr3_aa: CASSPRGLRGVPDTQYF
cdr3_nt: TGTGCCAGCAGCCCTCGGGGATTACGGGGGGTGCCAGATACGCAGTATTTT

d_call: .
j_call: TRBJ2-2
v_call: TRBV7-9
clone_size: .
cdr3_aa: CASSLTAGELFF
cdr3_nt: TGTGCCAGCAGCTTGACAGCCGGGGAGCTGTTTTTT

d_call: .
j_call: TRBJ1-4
v_call: TRBV21-1
clone_size: .
cdr3_aa: CAILGQGEEKLFF
cdr3_nt: TGTGCCATCCTGGGACAGGGTGAAGAAAAACTGTTTTTT

d_call: TRBD2
j_call: TRBJ2-2
v_call: TRBV28
clone_size: .
cdr3_aa: CAAGLDTGELFF
cdr3_nt: TGTGCCGCGGGACTAGACACCGGGGAGCTGTTTTTT

d_call: .
j_call: TRBJ1-2
v_call: TRBV18
clone_size: .
cdr3_aa: CASSPTQGTKYGYTF
cdr3_nt: TGTGCCAGCTCACCAACCCAGGGAACAAAATATGGCTACACCTTC

d_call: .
j_call: TRBJ2-7
v_call: TRBV7-9
clone_size: .
cdr3_aa: CASSLPGGYSEQYF
cdr3_nt: TGTGCCAGCAGCTTGCCCGGGGGTTACTCCGAGCAGTACTTC

d_call: .
j_call: TRBJ1-2
v_call: TRBV7-9
clone_size: .
cdr3_aa: CASSFQEGYGYTF
cdr3_nt: TGTGCCAGCAGCTTCCAGGAAGGCTATGGCTACACCTTC